Here is one TCR beta chain with its context. In the original workflow: Nucleated cell number was recorded as an estimate derived from reference gene primer amplification. This table comes from immunoSEQ multiplex PCR, and its TCRdb copy is limited to in-frame clones, with some not included. D and trimming were read from the DNA, whereas the V and J calls and clone size are those reported in that table. This sample has roughly 250,000 clones, with under 85% found just once. CDR3 length: 15 residues. The trim removed 4 bases at V and 6 bases at J, leaving 7 bases unmatched. The germline gives CDR1 LGHDT, CDR2 YNNKEL (reference sequence). The data were obtained in a study of blood T cell repertoires in COVID-19. Study information: In each case, the material was cDNA or gDNA derived from T cells, B-cell-depleted T cells, or PBMCs.

This sequence joins TRBV3-1 (or the pseudogene TRBV3-2) and TRBJ2-2, with 8 bases lining up with TRBD2. This TCR derives from a woman between 40 and 55 years old with active or convalescent COVID-19. The sequenced material came from peripheral blood. The DNA for the CDR3 is TGTGCCAGCAGCCCCCGGACTAGCCTTGCCGGGGAGCTGTTTTTT. Translation: CASSPRTSLAGELFF.